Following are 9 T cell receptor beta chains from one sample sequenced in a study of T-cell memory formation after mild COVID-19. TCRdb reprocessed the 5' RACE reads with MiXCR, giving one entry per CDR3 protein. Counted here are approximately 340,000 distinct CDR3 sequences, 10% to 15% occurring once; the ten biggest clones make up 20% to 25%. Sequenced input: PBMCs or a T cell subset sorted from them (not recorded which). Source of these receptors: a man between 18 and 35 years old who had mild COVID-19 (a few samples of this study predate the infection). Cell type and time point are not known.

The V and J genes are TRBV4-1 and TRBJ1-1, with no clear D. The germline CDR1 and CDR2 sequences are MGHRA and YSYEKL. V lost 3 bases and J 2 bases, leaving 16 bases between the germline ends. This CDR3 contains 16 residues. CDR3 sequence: CASSQLVGGDNTEAFF. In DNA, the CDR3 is TGCGCCAGCAGCCAGCTTGTCGGCGGAGATAACACTGAAGCTTTCTTT.

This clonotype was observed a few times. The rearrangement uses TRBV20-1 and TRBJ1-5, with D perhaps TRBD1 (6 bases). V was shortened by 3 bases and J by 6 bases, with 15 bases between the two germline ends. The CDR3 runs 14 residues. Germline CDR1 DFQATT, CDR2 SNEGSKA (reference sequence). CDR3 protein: CSARDSSNLQPQHF. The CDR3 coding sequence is TGCAGTGCTAGGGACAGTTCGAACCTTCAGCCCCAGCATTTT.

CDR3 loop: CAISESGGTGANVLTF. CDR3 in DNA: TGTGCCATCAGTGAGTCGGGGGGAACTGGGGCCAACGTCCTGACTTTC. The chain combines TRBV10-3 with TRBJ2-6; D possibly corresponds to TRBD2 (6 bases). The CDR3 loop spans 16 amino acids. Trimming took 0 bases from V and 2 from J, leaving 8 bases between them. CDR1 ENHRY and CDR2 SYGVKD come from the germline V gene.

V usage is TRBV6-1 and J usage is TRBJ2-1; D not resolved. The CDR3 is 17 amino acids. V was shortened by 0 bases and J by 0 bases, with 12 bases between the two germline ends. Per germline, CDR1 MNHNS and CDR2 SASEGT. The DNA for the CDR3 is TGTGCCAGCAGTGAAGCGTTCGGTGGAGTCTCCTACAATGAGCAGTTCTTC. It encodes CASSEAFGGVSYNEQFF.

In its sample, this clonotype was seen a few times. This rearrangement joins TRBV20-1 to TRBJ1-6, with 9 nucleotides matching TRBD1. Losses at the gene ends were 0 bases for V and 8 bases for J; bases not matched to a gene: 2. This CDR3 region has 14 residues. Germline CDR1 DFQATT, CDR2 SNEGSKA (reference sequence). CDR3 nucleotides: TGCAGTGCTAGAGATGGACAGGGGTATTCACCCCTCCACTTT. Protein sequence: CSARDGQGYSPLHF.

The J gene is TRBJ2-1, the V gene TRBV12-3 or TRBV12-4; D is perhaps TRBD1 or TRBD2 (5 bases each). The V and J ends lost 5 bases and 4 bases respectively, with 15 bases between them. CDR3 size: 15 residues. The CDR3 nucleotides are TGTGCCAGCAGTCCCGGGGCAGGCAGTTACAATGAGCAGTTCTTC. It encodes CASSPGAGSYNEQFF.

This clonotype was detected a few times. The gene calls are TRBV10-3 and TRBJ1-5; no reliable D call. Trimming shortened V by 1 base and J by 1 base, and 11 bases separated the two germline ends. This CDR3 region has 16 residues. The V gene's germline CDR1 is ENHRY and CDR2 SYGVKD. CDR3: CAISEWYGVSNQPQHF. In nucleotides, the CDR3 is TGTGCCATCAGTGAGTGGTATGGGGTGAGCAATCAGCCCCAGCATTTT.

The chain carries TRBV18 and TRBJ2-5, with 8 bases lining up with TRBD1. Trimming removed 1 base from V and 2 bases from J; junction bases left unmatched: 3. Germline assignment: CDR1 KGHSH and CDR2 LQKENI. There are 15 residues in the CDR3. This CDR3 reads CASSPLGTGQETQYF. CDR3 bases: TGTGCCAGCTCACCACTCGGGACAGGTCAAGAGACCCAGTACTTC. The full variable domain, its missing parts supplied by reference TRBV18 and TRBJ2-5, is NAGVMQNPRHLVRRRGQEARLRCSPMKGHSHVYWYRQLPEEGLKFMVYLQKENIIDESGMPKERFSAEFPKEGPSILRIQQVVRGDSAAYFCASSPLGTGQETQYFGPGTRLLVL.

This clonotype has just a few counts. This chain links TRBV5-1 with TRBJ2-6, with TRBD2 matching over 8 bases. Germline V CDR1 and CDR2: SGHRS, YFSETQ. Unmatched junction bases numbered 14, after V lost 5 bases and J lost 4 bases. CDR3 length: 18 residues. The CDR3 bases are TGCGCCAGCAGGCCCCCAATTCGGGGGGGCCGAGGGGCCAACGTCCTGACTTTC. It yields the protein CASRPPIRGGRGANVLTF. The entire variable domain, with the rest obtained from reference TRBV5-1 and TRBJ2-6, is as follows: KAGVTQTPRYLIKTRGQQVTLSCSPISGHRSVSWYQQTPGQGLQFLFEYFSETQRNKGNFPGRFSGRQFSNSRSEMNVSTLELGDSALYLCASRPPIRGGRGANVLTFGAGSRLTVL.